The clone carrying this TCR beta chain was seen more than once but under ten times. The sample belongs to a study of neurological immune-mediated disorders. CDR1 is MNHNY, CDR2 SVGAGI, per germline (reference sequence). V gave up 5 bases and J gave up 2 bases; unmatched junction bases: 3. CDR3 length equals 15 residues. The method for making cDNA was 5'RACE, and it used 10-nucleotide random UMIs. TCRdb redid the calling of the 5' RACE reads with MiXCR, one entry per CDR3 protein. Altogether roughly 42,000 distinct CDR3 sequences are present, 13% being singletons, with the ten largest covering 9.5% to 12%. Time point specified: longitudinal time-point 3. Unsorted libraries were derived from 2 million PBMCs stored at -80 C.

This sequence joins TRBV6-6 and TRBJ2-5; 12 positions agree with TRBD2. Sequencing was performed on PBMCs. This sequence was found in a young man in good health. Here the CDR3 DNA reads TGTGCCAGCAGTCTAGGACTAGCGGGACAAGAGACCCAGTACTTC. It is translated as CASSLGLAGQETQYF.